This note documents a single TCR beta chain sequence. The assay was immunoSEQ multiplex PCR, and TCRdb's table has in-frame clones only and misses some. The table lists 160,000 or so clones, roughly four fifths of them singletons. The length of the CDR3 is 17 residues. CDR1 and CDR2 from the germline V gene are MDHEN and SYDVKM. V lost 6 bases, J lost 2 bases, and 12 bases stayed unmatched. The sample comes from a study of blood T cell repertoires in COVID-19. V and J are TRBV28 and TRBJ2-3, with TRBD1 identical over 9 bases. The receptor was derived from a human donor in a cohort sampled during active COVID-19. Specimen: peripheral blood. The CDR3 DNA is TGTGCCAGCAGACCTCCCCCGGGACAGGGTTTCACAGATACGCAGTATTTT. This codes for CASRPPPGQGFTDTQYF.